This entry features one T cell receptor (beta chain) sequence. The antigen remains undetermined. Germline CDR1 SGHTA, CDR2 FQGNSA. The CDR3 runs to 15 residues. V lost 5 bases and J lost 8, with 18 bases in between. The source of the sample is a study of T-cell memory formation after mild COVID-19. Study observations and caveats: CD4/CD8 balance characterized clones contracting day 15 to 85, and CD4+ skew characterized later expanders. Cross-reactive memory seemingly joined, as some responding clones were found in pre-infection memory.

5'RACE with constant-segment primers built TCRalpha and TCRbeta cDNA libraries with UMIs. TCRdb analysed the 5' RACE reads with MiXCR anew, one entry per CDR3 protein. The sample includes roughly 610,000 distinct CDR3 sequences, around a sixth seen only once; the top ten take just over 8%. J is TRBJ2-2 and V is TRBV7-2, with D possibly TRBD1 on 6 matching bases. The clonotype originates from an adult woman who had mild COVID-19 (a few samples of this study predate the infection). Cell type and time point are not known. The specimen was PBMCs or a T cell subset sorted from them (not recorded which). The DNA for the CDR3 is TGTGCCAGCAGCCTCCGCAGGGGATGGGGAGGGGAGCTGTTTTTT. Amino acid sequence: CASSLRRGWGGELFF.